Below, 6 T cell receptor beta chains from the same sample are listed, as sequenced in a study of T cells in Graves' hyperthyroidism and ophthalmopathy. There were TCR beta CDR3 regions amplified from RNA transcripts. TCR CDR3 underwent first-round RT-PCR with the HTBI primer set. In TCRdb, the multiplex PCR reads were re-called with MiXCR into one record per CDR3 protein. This table holds more than 550,000 distinct CDR3 sequences, over 40% found once. Input material: peripheral blood or thyroid tissue (not recorded which). The receptors here all came from an adult man with Graves' disease, either hyperthyroidism or ophthalmopathy (not recorded which).

Details on this clonotype: A much larger clone differs by one base, so this may be a read error. Likely a read error: the CDR3 ends without its conserved phenylalanine or tryptophan. V and J are TRBV2 and TRBJ1-1; D remains ambiguous. This CDR3 contains 13 residues. Germline V gene sequence: CDR1 SNHLY, CDR2 FYNNEI. Deletions cut 5 bases from V and 1 base from J, with 8 bases between. CDR3 amino acids: CASSSRENTEAFL. DNA for the CDR3: TGTGCCAGCAGTTCTAGGGAGAACACTGAAGCTTTCCTT.

V gene TRBV10-3 combines with J gene TRBJ1-5; tentatively, D is TRBD1 (5 bases). Germline V gives CDR1 ENHRY, CDR2 SYGVKD. The CDR3 runs 16 residues. V was cut by 10 bases and J by 5 bases, with 24 bases left in between. In DNA, the CDR3 is TGTGCCAGCTCAACAGACCGGGGCAGGGAGTATCAGCCCCAGCATTTT. Its protein is CASSTDRGREYQPQHF.

This clonotype was seen a few times. V is TRBV2 and J is TRBJ1-1, with 8 bases that match TRBD1. Germline CDR1 reads SNHLY; CDR2 reads FYNNEI. CDR3 size: 13 residues. With 11 bases clipped from V and 0 bases from J, the junction kept 5 bases outside the gene matches. The CDR3 bases are TGTGCCTGCTTGGGACAGGTGAACACTGAAGCTTTCTTT. Translating gives CACLGQVNTEAFF.

CDR3 nucleotides: TGTGCCAGCAGCGTCGCCCGGGACAACAATCAGCCCCAGCATTTT. It encodes CASSVARDNNQPQHF. V is TRBV2 and J is TRBJ1-5, with D possibly being TRBD1 (6 bases). Per germline, CDR1 SNHLY and CDR2 FYNNEI. This CDR3 comprises 15 residues. Trimming shortened V by 6 bases and J by 3 bases, and 15 bases separated the two germline ends.

The V gene is TRBV2, the J gene TRBJ1-4; 12 bases are shared with TRBD1. The CDR3 covers 16 residues. V gave up 6 bases and J gave up 6 bases; unmatched junction bases: 8. CDR1 is SNHLY and CDR2 is FYNNEI in the germline V gene. The CDR3 nucleotides read TGTGCCAGCAGCTGGTGCGGGACAGGGGGCCATGAAAAACTGTTTTTT. As protein: CASSWCGTGGHEKLFF.

In this sample, this clonotype turned up many times. The genes are TRBV7-9 and TRBJ2-7, with TRBD2 matching over 8 bases. Trimming cost V 1 base and J 3 bases; bases outside gene matches: 2. CDR1 and CDR2 (germline): SEHNR, FQNEAQ (reference sequence). The CDR3 extends over 14 amino acids. CDR3 nucleotides: TGTGCCAGCAGCTTAGTAGCGGGACTCTACGAGCAGTACTTC. This codes for CASSLVAGLYEQYF.